This TCR beta chain was retrieved from a study of blood T cell repertoires in COVID-19. CDR3 length: 13 residues. Trimming removed 3 bases from V and 4 bases from J, with 9 bases in between. The germline V gene encodes CDR1 MNHNS and CDR2 SASEGT. Here immunoSEQ multiplex PCR was the method, and the copy in TCRdb shows in-frame clones only, minus some. The sample lists about 280,000 clones, 90% occurring once. The V gene is TRBV6-1, the J gene TRBJ1-2; no firm D call. The sequence was collected from a woman in her late teens or twenties with acute COVID-19. Sequencing used PBMCs or T cells enriched from blood (not recorded which). CDR3 bases: TGTGCCAGCAGTGAGCGCTGGTCCTATGGCTACACCTTC. It specifies CASSERWSYGYTF.